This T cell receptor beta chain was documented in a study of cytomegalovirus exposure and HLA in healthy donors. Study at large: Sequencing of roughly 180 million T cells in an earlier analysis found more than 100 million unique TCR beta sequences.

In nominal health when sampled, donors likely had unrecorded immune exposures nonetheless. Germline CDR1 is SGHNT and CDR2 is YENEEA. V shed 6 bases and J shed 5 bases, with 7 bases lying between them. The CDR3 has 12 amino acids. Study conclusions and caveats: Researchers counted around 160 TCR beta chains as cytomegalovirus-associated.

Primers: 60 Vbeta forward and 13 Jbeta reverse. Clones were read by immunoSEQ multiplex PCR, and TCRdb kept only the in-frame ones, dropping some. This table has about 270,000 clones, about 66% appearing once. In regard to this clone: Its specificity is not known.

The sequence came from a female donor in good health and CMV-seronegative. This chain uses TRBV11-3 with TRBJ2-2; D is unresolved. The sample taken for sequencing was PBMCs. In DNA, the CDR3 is TGTGCCAGCAGTACAGAGACCGGGGAGCTGTTTTTT. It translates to CASSTETGELFF.